Listed below are T cell receptor beta chains from one sample, sequenced in a study of cytomegalovirus exposure and HLA in healthy donors. Repertoires were generated with immunoSEQ multiplex PCR, while TCRdb's copy carries only in-frame clones and drops some. The table shows about 140,000 clones, with less than 85% occurring only once. Material for sequencing was PBMCs. These receptors were obtained from a man aged 35-49 years in good health and CMV-seronegative. Each CDR3 is given with its conserved first and last residue. The D gene is left open where the match is weak. Size values are once, few and many counts, or a class for expanded clones, and some rows have none.

TRBJ2-1 - TRBV11-2 TRBD1 15 TGTGCCAGCAGCCTATACAGGGGGAGCTACAATGAGCAGTTCTTC CASSLYRGSYNEQFF
TRBJ2-2 - TRBV29-1 TRBD2 14 TGCAGCGTTGAGGGACTAGCGGGAGTCGGGGAGCTGTTTTTT CSVEGLAGVGELFF
TRBJ2-3 once TRBV7-3 TRBD2 15 TGTGCCAGCAGTCTTACTAGCGGGAGTTCAGATACGCAGTATTTT CASSLTSGSSDTQYF
TRBJ2-1 - TRBV21-1 - 17 TGTGCCAGCAGCAAACCGGGTCCTACAGGGAAAGCTAATGAGCAGTTCTTC CASSKPGPTGKANEQFF
TRBJ1-3 - TRBV11-2 - 14 TGTGCCAGCAGCCCGAACCTGGGCGGAAACACCATATATTTT CASSPNLGGNTIYF
TRBJ2-3 - TRBV5-1 TRBD2 17 TGCGCCAGCAGCGCGGTAGCGGGAGGGCCTTTAACAGATACGCAGTATTTT CASSAVAGGPLTDTQYF
TRBJ2-5 few TRBV28 TRBD1 15 TGTGCCAGCAGGCCCGACAGGGGGCCGGGGGAGACCCAGTACTTC CASRPDRGPGETQYF
TRBJ2-3 - TRBV7-3 TRBD1 13 TGTGCCAGCAGCTACCTCCGGGACAGCACGCAGTATTTT CASSYLRDSTQYF
TRBJ1-6 - TRBV2 - 15 TGTGCCAGCAGGAGGATAGCGGCAGAAAATTCACCCCTCCACTTT CASRRIAAENSPLHF
TRBJ2-2 - TRBV7-9 - 13 TGTTCCAGCACCCACGCGGGCACCGGGGAGCTGTTTTTT CSSTHAGTGELFF
TRBJ1-5 few TRBV19 - 12 TGTGCCAGTAGTATAGAGGGACACACCCAGCATTTT CASSIEGHTQHF
TRBJ1-2 - TRBV19 - 13 TGTGCCACTACCTCCGCCGCGGGGCACGGCTACACCTTC CATTSAAGHGYTF
TRBJ2-2 - TRBV18 TRBD1 19 TGTGCCAGCTCACTCCACGTCCCGGGACAGGGTTTGGGCACCGGGGAGCTGTTTTTT CASSLHVPGQGLGTGELFF
TRBJ2-7 - TRBV5-4 TRBD2 13 TGTGCCAGCAGCTTGGCTAGCGGGGGTGAGCAGTACTTC CASSLASGGEQYF
TRBJ2-7 - TRBV14 - 16 TGTGCCAGCAGCCAAGATTGGGGCCAGGCCTCCTACGAGCAGTACTTC CASSQDWGQASYEQYF
TRBJ1-4 - TRBV2 - 17 TGTGCCAGCAGATTTCCCCGGGACACTACAACTAATGAAAAACTGTTTTTT CASRFPRDTTTNEKLFF
TRBJ1-1 few TRBV6-5 TRBD1 14 TGTGCCAGCACGAAACAGGGGGCTCACACTGAAGCTTTCTTT CASTKQGAHTEAFF
TRBJ2-1 - TRBV6-5 - 14 TGTGCCAGCAGTTACACTCAGGGGTCCAATGAGCAGTTCTTC CASSYTQGSNEQFF